What follows are 6 T cell receptor beta chains derived from one specimen sequenced in a study of cytomegalovirus exposure and HLA in healthy donors. The PCR employed 60 Vbeta primers together with 13 Jbeta primers. Sequencing used immunoSEQ multiplex PCR; TCRdb keeps in-frame clones, though not all of them. The sample includes about 180,000 clones, around 80% of them seen just once. Sequences were obtained from PBMCs. Source of these receptors: a woman aged 40 to 50 in good health and CMV-seronegative.

This clone has just a few counts. This chain joins TRBV30 and TRBJ1-5; D might be TRBD1 (6 bases). Germline CDR1 reads GTSNPN; CDR2 reads SVGIG (reference sequence). V gave up 1 base and J gave up 5 bases, with 15 bases separating them. The CDR3 is 15 residues long. This CDR3 is CAWSEGDPVDQPQHF. As DNA, the CDR3 is TGTGCCTGGAGTGAGGGGGACCCGGTGGATCAGCCCCAGCATTTT.

This rearrangement joins TRBV6-5 to TRBJ1-2; no clear D gene. Trimming took 2 bases from V and 7 from J, leaving 14 bases between them. The germline V gene has CDR1 MNHEY and CDR2 SVGAGI. The length of the CDR3 is 14 residues. CDR3 DNA sequence: TGTGCCAGCAGTTACGACCTGGTTGCGGGTGGCTACACCTTC. It translates to CASSYDLVAGGYTF.

This clone has a single count. The V gene is TRBV7-2, the J gene TRBJ2-3; the match to TRBD2 covers 12 bases. V was pared by 5 bases and J by 3 bases, with 6 bases of the junction left unmatched. Germline CDR1 reads SGHTA; CDR2 reads FQGNSA. The CDR3 has 16 amino acids. The CDR3 region is CASSPSGRAKTDTQYF. The CDR3 DNA is TGTGCCAGCAGCCCTAGCGGGAGGGCCAAGACAGATACGCAGTATTTT.

V usage is TRBV6-6 and J usage is TRBJ1-2; 9 bases map to TRBD1. CDR1 and CDR2 (germline): MNHNY, SVGAGI (reference sequence). The CDR3 runs to 14 residues. With V trimmed by 6 bases and J by 4 bases, 6 bases remained unmatched. As DNA, the CDR3 is TGTGCCAGCAGGGTTGGACAGGGGAGCTATGGCTACACCTTC. Residues: CASRVGQGSYGYTF.

CDR3 protein: CASRRQGSLTEAFF. The CDR3 DNA is TGTGCCAGCAGGCGACAGGGATCGTTGACTGAAGCTTTCTTT. V and J are TRBV28 and TRBJ1-1; TRBD1 matches at 7 bases. The germline V gene encodes CDR1 MDHEN and CDR2 SYDVKM. This CDR3 has 14 amino acids. Losses at the gene ends were 6 bases for V and 5 bases for J; bases not matched to a gene: 9.

This clone was seen a few times. J is TRBJ2-5 and V is TRBV4-2; 7 nucleotides agree with TRBD2. The CDR3 totals 17 residues. Trimming at V came to 4 bases and at J to 2 bases, leaving 13 bases not matched to a gene. CDR1 and CDR2 (germline): LGHNA, YNFKEQ. CDR3 sequence: CASSPRGSGSLQETQYF. DNA for the CDR3: TGTGCCAGCAGCCCCCGCGGTAGCGGGTCCCTGCAAGAGACCCAGTACTTC.